A single T cell receptor beta chain is shown here with its context. This clonotype was detected only a few times. The clone's antigen remains unknown. No base quality information exists; no much larger clone differs at one position. Including cysteine and phenylalanine, the CDR3 has 14 amino acids. The entry retains the CDR3 DNA only, 42 bases that are in frame from base 1. V ends up 6 bases short and J 2 bases short, with an unmatched junction base count of 6. The ophthalmopathy patients had moderately to severely active disease, with a Clinical Activity Score of 3 or higher, a NOSPECS grade of 4 or higher, and a disease duration of less than 3 months. Anyone with other autoimmune diseases, uncontrolled infections, pregnancy or lactation was excluded from the study. Diagnosis relied on clinical symptoms, serum thyroxine, TRAb, thyroid ultrasound and orbital computed tomography. Ficoll-Paque density gradient centrifugation was used to isolate PBMCs from about 9.4 ml of fresh peripheral blood. Trizol reagent was used to extract the total RNA, and its quality was then checked on an Agilent 2100 Bioanalyzer.

For repertoire sequencing, the TCR beta CDR3 regions were amplified from RNA transcripts. The first round was an RT-PCR using HTBI primers with the Qiagen OneStep RT-PCR kit, and this first round was followed by a second-round multiplex PCR, then size selection and purification. Libraries were sequenced paired-end with 100 bp reads on an Illumina HiSeq2000. On the study's bioinformatics: SOAPnuke was used for read processing, and reads with adapters, uncalled bases, a mean Phred below 15, or no exact constant-primer or identifier match were discarded. High-quality paired reads were merged with COPE v1.2.5. Each unique nucleotide sequence was treated as a clonotype, and MiTCR v1.1 was used to align the clonotypes to the IMGT TRB V, D and J references. The analysis was limited to V-J combinations with a frequency above 0.0001, which together covered 99% to 99.2% of the repertoires. For each V-J combination, a TCR clonal expansion and chaos score was defined as the ratio of F50 clonal expansion to chaos observed in the TCRdist matrix. Welch's t-statistics and random forest were used to narrow the features down to 13 V-J combinations, which were then fed into a naive Bayes classifier. Thyroid-blood repertoire similarity was quantified with the Morisita-Horn index. TCRdb reprocessed the public reads (quality trimming at Q25 with fastp, clone calling with MiXCR) and kept in-frame beta chains. When rows share a CDR3 protein, they turn into one entry using the most common DNA and genes. The V and J calls were not made by the authors but by TCRdb's processing. This sample comprises about 240,000 distinct CDR3 sequences, around 42% of them detected only once. Around 43% of the sample belongs to the ten largest clones.

The record originates from a study of Graves' ophthalmopathy and Graves' hyperthyroidism (dated by TCRdb to between 2017 and 2018). As for the study more broadly: Peripheral blood samples were taken at the time of initial diagnosis, before any treatment was given. For independent validation, a separate cohort was made up of approximately 18 hyperthyroidism patients plus 17 patients who later progressed from hyperthyroidism to ophthalmopathy. To explore V-J signatures distinguishing ophthalmopathy from hyperthyroidism, a discovery set of roughly 98 patients (roughly 44 ophthalmopathy, 55 to 60 stable hyperthyroidism) was enrolled. T-cell repertoires of thyroid tissue and blood were compared in six or seven hyperthyroidism patients. In total, around 140 blood samples were TCR-sequenced: roughly 45 ophthalmopathy, under 85 hyperthyroidism and approximately 17 hyperthyroidism-to-ophthalmopathy patients. Once sampling was done, hyperthyroidism patients were given methimazole at a starting dose of 30 mg daily, while ophthalmopathy patients were given high-dose intravenous methylprednisolone. To tell Graves' ophthalmopathy apart from Graves' hyperthyroidism, and to predict which patients would progress to ophthalmopathy, the study relied on TCR beta repertoire signatures.

Results the study describes overall, beyond this receptor: Sample size was not predetermined statistically, and investigators were not blinded to group allocation. In validation, the model predicted ophthalmopathy progression with about 70% sensitivity and approximately 78% specificity; more than ten predicted patients were CT-confirmed with GO in a median of approximately 6.5 months. Most of the expanded thyroid clonotypes with a frequency above 0.001 were also detected in blood, and it was suggested that the thyroid immune response may be reflected by blood repertoires. In cross-validation, the 13-signature model distinguished ophthalmopathy from stable hyperthyroidism with approximately 88% sensitivity and 81% to 83% specificity, and in the test set the corresponding values were about 80% and 75%.

The sample taken for sequencing was peripheral blood. The sequence is built from TRBV12-3 or TRBV12-4 and TRBJ2-5; TRBD1 lines up with 7 middle nucleotides. The origin of this receptor is an adult man with Graves' ophthalmopathy. The CDR3 reads as follows: CASSSSTGQETQYF. The DNA sequence is TGTGCCAGCAGCTCATCGACAGGGCAAGAGACCCAGTACTTC.